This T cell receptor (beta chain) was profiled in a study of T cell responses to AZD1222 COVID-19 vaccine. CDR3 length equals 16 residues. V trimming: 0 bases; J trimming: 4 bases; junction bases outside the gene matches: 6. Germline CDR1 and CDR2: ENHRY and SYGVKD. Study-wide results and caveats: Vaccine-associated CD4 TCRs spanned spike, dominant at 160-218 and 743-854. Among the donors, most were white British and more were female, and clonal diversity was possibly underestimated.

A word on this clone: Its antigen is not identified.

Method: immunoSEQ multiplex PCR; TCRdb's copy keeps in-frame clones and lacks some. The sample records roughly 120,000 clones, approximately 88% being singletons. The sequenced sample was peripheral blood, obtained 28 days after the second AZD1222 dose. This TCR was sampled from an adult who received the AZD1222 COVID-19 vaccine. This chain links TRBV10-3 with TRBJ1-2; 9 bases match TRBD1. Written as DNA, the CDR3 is TGTGCCATCAGTGAGTCGGGACAGGGATCTTCCTATGGCTACACCTTC. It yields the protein CAISESGQGSSYGYTF.